Presented here are 4 T cell receptor beta chains from one specimen sequenced in a study of relationships among human T cell subsets. Semiquantitative ARM-PCR amplified T cell receptor alpha and beta CDR3 regions from mRNA. ARM-PCR used tagged nested gene-specific primers, then communal superprimers for exponential amplification. MiXCR, run by TCRdb on the multiplex PCR reads, gives a single entry per CDR3 protein. Of about 2,800 distinct CDR3 sequences in the sample, roughly 79% were seen once. Sample: total T cells sorted from blood. These receptors all stem from a man aged 40-50 years in good health.

This chain links TRBV14 with TRBJ2-1; D is unclear. The CDR3 sequence is 12 residues long. The germline V gene encodes CDR1 SGHDN and CDR2 FVKESK. Trimming took off 5 bases at V and 5 bases at J, with 7 bases between the two ends. DNA for the CDR3: TGTGCCAGCAGCTTACGAAACAATGAGCAGTTCTTC. Translating gives CASSLRNNEQFF. Based on the CDR3 plus reference TRBV14 and TRBJ2-1, the full variable domain is EAGVTQFPSHSVIEKGQTVTLRCDPISGHDNLYWYRRVMGKEIKFLLHFVKESKQDESGMPNNRFLAERTGGTYSTLKVQPAELEDSGVYFCASSLRNNEQFFGPGTRLTVL.

The chain joins TRBV14 to TRBJ1-2; tentatively, D is TRBD1 (5 bases). The CDR3 is 12 residues long. Germline V gives CDR1 SGHDN, CDR2 FVKESK. The ends were cut back, 8 bases at V and 7 bases at J, with 14 bases in the middle. CDR3 loop: CASGRDLSGYTF. CDR3 nucleotide sequence: TGTGCCAGCGGACGGGACTTGAGTGGCTACACCTTC. Variable domain in full (rest from reference TRBV14 and TRBJ1-2): EAGVTQFPSHSVIEKGQTVTLRCDPISGHDNLYWYRRVMGKEIKFLLHFVKESKQDESGMPNNRFLAERTGGTYSTLKVQPAELEDSGVYFCASGRDLSGYTFGSGTRLTVV.

J is TRBJ2-1 and V is TRBV30; D remains unclear. The germline gives CDR1 GTSNPN, CDR2 SVGIG (reference sequence). Trimming stripped 4 bases from V and 3 bases from J, with 13 bases between. The CDR3 spans 14 residues. DNA for the CDR3: TGTGCCTGGACGCCGCCCCCCAGCTACAATGAGCAGTTCTTC. This sequence encodes CAWTPPPSYNEQFF.

In its sample, this clonotype was seen once. J is TRBJ1-5 and V is TRBV11-2; D is uncertain. The length of the CDR3 is 13 residues. The germline CDR1 and CDR2 sequences are SGHAT and FQNNGV. Deletions cut 4 bases from V and 2 bases from J, with 6 bases between. CDR3 nucleotides: TGTGCCAGCAGCTCCCAGGGCAATCAGCCCCAGCATTTT. It yields the protein CASSSQGNQPQHF.